This TCR beta chain was obtained from a study of T cell responses to AZD1222 COVID-19 vaccine. The study's findings and limits: An increase in Spike-specific TCR breadth and depth was observed after two AZD1222 doses.

Assay: immunoSEQ multiplex PCR; the TCRdb copy retains only in-frame clones and omits some. In the table there are around 150,000 clones, about 90% of which are singletons. The V and J ends lost 3 bases and 5 bases respectively, with 22 bases between them. The CDR3 length is 16 residues. Looked up from germline, CDR1 is DFQATT and CDR2 is SNEGSKA (reference sequence). In regard to this clone: No antigen is known for it.

V gene TRBV20-1 combines with J gene TRBJ1-1, with TRBD1 as a possible D gene (5 bases). The receptor comes from an adult who received the MenACWY meningococcal vaccine as a control. This sample comprised peripheral blood, obtained 28 days after the second dose of the MenACWY control vaccine. The CDR3 protein is CSASGPGEGGGTEAFF. The CDR3 DNA reads as TGCAGTGCTAGTGGCCCTGGGGAGGGCGGGGGGACTGAAGCTTTCTTT.